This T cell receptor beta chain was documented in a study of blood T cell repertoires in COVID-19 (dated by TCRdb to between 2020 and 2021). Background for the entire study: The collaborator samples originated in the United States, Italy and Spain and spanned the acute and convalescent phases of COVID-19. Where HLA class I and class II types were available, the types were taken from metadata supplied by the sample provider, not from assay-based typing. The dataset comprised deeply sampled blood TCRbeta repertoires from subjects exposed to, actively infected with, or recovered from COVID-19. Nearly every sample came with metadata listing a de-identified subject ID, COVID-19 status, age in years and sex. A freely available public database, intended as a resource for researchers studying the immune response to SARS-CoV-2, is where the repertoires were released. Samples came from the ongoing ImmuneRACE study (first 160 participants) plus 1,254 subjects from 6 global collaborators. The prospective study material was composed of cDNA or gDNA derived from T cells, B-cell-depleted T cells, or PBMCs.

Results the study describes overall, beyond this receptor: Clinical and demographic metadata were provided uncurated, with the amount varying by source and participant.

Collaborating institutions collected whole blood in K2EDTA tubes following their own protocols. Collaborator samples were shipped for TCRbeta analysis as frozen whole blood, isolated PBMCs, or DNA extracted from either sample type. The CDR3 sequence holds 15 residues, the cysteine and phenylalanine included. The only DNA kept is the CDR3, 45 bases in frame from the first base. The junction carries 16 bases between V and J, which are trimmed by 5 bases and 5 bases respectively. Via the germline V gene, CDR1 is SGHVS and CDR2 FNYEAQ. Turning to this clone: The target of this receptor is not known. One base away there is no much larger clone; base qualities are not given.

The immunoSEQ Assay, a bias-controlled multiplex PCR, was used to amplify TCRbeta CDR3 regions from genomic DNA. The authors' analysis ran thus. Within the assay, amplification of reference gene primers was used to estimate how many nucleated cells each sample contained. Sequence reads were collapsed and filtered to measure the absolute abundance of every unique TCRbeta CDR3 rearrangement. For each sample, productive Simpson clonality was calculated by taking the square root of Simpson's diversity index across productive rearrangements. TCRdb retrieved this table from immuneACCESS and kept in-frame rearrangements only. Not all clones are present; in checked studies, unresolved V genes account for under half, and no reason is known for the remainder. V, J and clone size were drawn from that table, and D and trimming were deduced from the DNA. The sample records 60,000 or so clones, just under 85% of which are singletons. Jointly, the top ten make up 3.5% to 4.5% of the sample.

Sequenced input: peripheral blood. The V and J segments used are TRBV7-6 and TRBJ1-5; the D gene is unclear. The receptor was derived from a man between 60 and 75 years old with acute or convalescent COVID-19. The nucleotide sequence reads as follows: TGTGCCAGCAGCCTAGGAGGGAACGGGGATCAGCCCCAGCATTTT. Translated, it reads CASSLGGNGDQPQHF.